The sequence of this T cell receptor beta chain was determined in a study of T cell changes during pregnancy in multiple sclerosis. Germline loops: CDR1 MNHNS, CDR2 SASEGT. The CDR3 loop spans 12 amino acids. Trimming took 8 bases from V and 5 from J, leaving 12 bases between them. Libraries were prepared by immunoSEQ multiplex PCR; TCRdb keeps only in-frame clonotypes and omits some of them. The data contain more than 80,000 clones, around 93% of them seen just once; the ten biggest clones take up roughly 1.7%. In its sample, this clone was seen a few times. This TCR was recovered from a female donor with multiple sclerosis, enrolled in a pregnancy study. The input for sequencing was peripheral blood, taken after pregnancy. The gene calls are TRBV6-1 and TRBJ1-1; no reliable D call. The CDR3 nucleotides are TGTGCCAGCGCGGGGAAGGAAACTGAAGCTTTCTTT. Its protein is CASAGKETEAFF.